The clone carrying this T cell receptor beta chain was picked up a small number of times. Its antigen remains unidentified. This sample is part of a study of CD8 T cells in ankylosing spondylitis. Regarding the study as a whole: Eight or nine highly homologous variants formed a TCR beta motif that appeared characteristic of ankylosing spondylitis blood.

For TCR beta, libraries came from quantitative 5'-RACE with molecular barcodes. TCRdb redid the calling of the 5' RACE reads with MiXCR, one entry per CDR3 protein. The top ten hold 3% to 4% of the sample, which has approximately 130,000 distinct CDR3 sequences, roughly a tenth seen once. Germline CDR1 is SGHRS and CDR2 is YFSETQ. The CDR3 extends over 14 amino acids. V dropped 4 bases and J dropped 4; count of bases not matched to a gene: 6. The TCR originated in a male donor with ankylosing spondylitis or in good health (not recorded which). Sequencing was performed on blood, either unsorted or a sorted T cell fraction (not recorded which). The rearrangement uses TRBV5-1 and TRBJ2-7; 9 bases agree with TRBD1. This CDR3 is CASSRGTGTYEQYF. CDR3 in DNA: TGCGCCAGCAGCCGGGGGACAGGGACGTACGAGCAGTACTTC.